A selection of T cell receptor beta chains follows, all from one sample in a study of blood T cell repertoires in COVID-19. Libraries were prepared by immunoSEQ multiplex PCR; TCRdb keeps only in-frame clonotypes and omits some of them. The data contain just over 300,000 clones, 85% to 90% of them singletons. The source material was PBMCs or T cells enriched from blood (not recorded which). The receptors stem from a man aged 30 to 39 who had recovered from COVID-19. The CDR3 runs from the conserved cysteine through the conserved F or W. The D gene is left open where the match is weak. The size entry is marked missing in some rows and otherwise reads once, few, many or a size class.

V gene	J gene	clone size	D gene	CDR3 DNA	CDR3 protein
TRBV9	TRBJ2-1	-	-	TGTGCCAGCAGCCCGAGGACTCTAGGCGGGTACTACAATGAGCAGTTCTTC	CASSPRTLGGYYNEQFF
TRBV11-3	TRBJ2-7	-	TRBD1	TGTGCCAGCAGCTCCGGGACAGGGTATTCCTACGAGCAGTACTTC	CASSSGTGYSYEQYF
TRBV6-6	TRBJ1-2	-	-	TGTGCCAGCAGTTATTATCCCGGGGAGGGCTATGGCTACACCTTC	CASSYYPGEGYGYTF
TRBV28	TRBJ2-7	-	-	TGTGCCAGCAGTTCTTTAGGGTCAGGGGCCTACGAGCAGTACTTC	CASSSLGSGAYEQYF
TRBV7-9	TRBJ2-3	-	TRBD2	TGTGCCAGCAGCTTGGTTAGCGGGGGCGGTTTGAGGACGCAGTATTTT	CASSLVSGGGLRTQYF
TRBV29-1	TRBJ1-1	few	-	TGCAGCGTTGTCCCGTCGGCTGAAGCTTTCTTT	CSVVPSAEAFF
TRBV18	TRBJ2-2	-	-	TGTGCCAGCTCACCTTCTGGAGTAGCGGTTAGAACCGGGGAGCTGTTTTTT	CASSPSGVAVRTGELFF
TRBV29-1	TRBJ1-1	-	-	TGCAGCGTTGCCGACGGGACTTTGAACACTGAAGCTTTCTTT	CSVADGTLNTEAFF
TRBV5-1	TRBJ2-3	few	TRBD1	TGCGCCAGCAGCATCCCATGGACAGGGGGCACAGATACGCAGTATTTT	CASSIPWTGGTDTQYF
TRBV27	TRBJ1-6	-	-	TGTGCCAGCAGTTTTTCTCTAGATTCACCCCTCCACTTT	CASSFSLDSPLHF
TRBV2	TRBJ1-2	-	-	TGTGCCAGCAATGATTGGAGCAACTATGGCTACACCTTC	CASNDWSNYGYTF
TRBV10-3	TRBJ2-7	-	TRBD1	TGTGCCATCAGTGAGTCGGGACAGGGACGCGAGCAGTACTTC	CAISESGQGREQYF
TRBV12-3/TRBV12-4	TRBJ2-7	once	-	TGTGCCAGCAGTTTCTCGGGCTACGAGCAGTACTTC	CASSFSGYEQYF
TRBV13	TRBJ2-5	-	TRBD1	TGTGCCAGCAGCCCACAGGGGGGCAGAAAGACCCAGTACTTC	CASSPQGGRKTQYF
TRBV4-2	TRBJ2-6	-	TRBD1	TGTGCCAGCAGCCAACCCCAGGGGGCGAGCGGGGCCAACGTCCTGACTTTC	CASSQPQGASGANVLTF
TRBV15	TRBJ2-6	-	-	TGTGCCACCAGCAGACAGGCCCACTCTGGGGCCAACGTCCTGACTTTC	CATSRQAHSGANVLTF
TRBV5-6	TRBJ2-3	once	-	TGTGCCAGCAGCTTTACGGGGGAAGATACGCAGTATTTT	CASSFTGEDTQYF
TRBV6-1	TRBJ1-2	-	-	TGTGCCAGCAGTGAAGGAGCTTACTATGGCTACACCTTC	CASSEGAYYGYTF
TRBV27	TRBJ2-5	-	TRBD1	TGTGCCAGCAGGCAACAGGGGGGCCAAGAGACCCAGTACTTC	CASRQQGGQETQYF
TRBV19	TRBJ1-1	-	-	TGTGCCAGTAGTATGAGGGCAGGGGACCCTAACACTGAAGCTTTCTTT	CASSMRAGDPNTEAFF
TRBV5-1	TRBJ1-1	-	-	TGCGCCAGCAGCTTGGTCTCGGGTTTGACTGAAGCTTTCTTT	CASSLVSGLTEAFF
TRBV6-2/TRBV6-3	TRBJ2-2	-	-	TGTGCCAGCAGCACTCCGGAGGGGCTATGGACCGGGGAGCTGTTTTTT	CASSTPEGLWTGELFF
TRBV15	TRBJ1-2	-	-	TGTGCCACCAGCAGAGATGAAAGAGGTGGCTATGGCTACACCTTC	CATSRDERGGYGYTF
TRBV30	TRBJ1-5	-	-	TGTGCCTGGAGTGTAGGAGGAATTAGCAATCAGCCCCAGCATTTT	CAWSVGGISNQPQHF
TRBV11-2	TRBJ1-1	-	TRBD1	TGTGCCAGCAGCTTGCCGGGACAGGGATGGGACACTGAAGCTTTCTTT	CASSLPGQGWDTEAFF
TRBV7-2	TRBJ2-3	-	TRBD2	TGTGCCAGCAGCTTGACTAGCGGGGTAGATACGCAGTATTTT	CASSLTSGVDTQYF
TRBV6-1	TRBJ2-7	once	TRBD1	TGTGCCAGCAGTGAAGATGGGACAGCCGTCTACGAGCAGTACTTC	CASSEDGTAVYEQYF